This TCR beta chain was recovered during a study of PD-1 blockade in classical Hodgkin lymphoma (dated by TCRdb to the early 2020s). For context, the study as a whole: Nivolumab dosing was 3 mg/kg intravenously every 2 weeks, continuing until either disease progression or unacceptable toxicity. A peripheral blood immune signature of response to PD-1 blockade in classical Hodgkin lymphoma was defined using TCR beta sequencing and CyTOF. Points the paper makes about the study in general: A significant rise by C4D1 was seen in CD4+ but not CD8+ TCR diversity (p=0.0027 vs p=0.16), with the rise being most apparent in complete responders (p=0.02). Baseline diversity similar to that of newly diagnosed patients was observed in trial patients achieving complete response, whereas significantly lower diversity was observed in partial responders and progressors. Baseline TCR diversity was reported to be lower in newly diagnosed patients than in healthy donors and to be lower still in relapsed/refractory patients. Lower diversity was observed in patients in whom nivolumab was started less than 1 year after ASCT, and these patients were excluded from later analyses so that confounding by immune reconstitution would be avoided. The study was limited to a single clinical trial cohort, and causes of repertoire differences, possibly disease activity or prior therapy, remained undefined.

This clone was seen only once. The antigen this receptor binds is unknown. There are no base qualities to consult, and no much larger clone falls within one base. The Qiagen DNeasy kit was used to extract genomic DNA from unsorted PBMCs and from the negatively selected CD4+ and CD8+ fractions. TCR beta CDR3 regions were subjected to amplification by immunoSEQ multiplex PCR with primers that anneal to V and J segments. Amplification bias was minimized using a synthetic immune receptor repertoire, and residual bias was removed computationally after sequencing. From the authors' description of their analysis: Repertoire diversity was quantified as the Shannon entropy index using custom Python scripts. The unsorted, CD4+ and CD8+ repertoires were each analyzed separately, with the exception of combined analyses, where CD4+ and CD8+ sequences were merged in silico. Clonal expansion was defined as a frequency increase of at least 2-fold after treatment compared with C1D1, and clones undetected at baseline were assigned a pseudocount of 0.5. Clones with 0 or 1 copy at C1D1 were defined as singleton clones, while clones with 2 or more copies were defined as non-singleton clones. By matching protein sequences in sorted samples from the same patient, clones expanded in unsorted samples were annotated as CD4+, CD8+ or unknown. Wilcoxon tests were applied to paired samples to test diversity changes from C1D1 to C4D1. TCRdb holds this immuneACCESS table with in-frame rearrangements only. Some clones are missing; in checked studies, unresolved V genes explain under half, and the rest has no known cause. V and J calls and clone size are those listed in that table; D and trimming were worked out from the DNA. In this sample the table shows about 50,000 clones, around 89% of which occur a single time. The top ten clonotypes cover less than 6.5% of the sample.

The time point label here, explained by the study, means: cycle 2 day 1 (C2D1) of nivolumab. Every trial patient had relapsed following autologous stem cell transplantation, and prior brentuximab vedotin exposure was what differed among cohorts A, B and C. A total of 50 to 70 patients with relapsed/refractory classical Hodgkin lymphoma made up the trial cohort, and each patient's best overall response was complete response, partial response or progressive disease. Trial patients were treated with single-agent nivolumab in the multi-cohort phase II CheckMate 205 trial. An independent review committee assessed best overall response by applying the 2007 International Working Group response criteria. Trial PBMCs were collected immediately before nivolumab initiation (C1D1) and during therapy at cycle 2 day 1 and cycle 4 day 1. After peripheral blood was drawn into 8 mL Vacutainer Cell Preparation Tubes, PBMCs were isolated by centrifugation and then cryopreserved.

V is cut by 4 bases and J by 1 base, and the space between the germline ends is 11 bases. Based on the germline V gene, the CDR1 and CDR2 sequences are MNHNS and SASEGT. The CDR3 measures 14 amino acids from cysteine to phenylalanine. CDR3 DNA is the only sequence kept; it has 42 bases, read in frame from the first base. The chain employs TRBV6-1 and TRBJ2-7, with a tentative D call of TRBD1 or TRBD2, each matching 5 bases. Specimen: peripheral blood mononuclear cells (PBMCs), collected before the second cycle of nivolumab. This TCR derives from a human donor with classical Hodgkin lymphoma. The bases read TGTGCCAGCAGTGCACGGGACGGGTCCTACGAGCAGTACTTC. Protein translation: CASSARDGSYEQYF.